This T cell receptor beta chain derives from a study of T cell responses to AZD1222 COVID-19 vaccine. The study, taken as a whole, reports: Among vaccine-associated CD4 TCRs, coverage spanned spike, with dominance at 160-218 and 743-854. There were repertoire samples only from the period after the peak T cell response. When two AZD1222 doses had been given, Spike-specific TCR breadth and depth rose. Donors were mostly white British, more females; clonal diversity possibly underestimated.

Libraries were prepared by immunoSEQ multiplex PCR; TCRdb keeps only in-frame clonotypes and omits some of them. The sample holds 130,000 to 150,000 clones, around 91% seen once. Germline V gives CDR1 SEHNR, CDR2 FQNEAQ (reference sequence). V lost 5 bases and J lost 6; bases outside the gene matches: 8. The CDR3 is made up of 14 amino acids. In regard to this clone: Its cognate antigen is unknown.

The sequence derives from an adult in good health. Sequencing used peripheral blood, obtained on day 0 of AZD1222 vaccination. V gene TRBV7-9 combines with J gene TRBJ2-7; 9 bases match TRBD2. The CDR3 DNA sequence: TGTGCCAGCAGCCAGAGCGGGGGGTCTTTCGAGCAGTACTTC. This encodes CASSQSGGSFEQYF.